A single sample is the source of the 23 T cell receptor beta chains below, sequenced in a study of early T cells in non-severe SARS-CoV-2 infection. TCRdb passed the 5' RACE reads through MiXCR, listing each CDR3 protein once. Of 51,000 or so distinct CDR3 sequences listed, 11% are singletons. Material for sequencing was whole blood. The receptors shown here come from an adult who was a healthcare worker with PCR-confirmed SARS-CoV-2 infection or an uninfected control (not recorded which).

This clonotype was detected many times. The junction does not match germline at one end; this may be a read error. The chain joins TRBV7-7 to TRBJ2-2, with D possibly matching TRBD2 (5 bases). This CDR3 has 15 amino acids. Germline-derived CDR1 and CDR2 are SSHAT and FNYEAQ (reference sequence). CDR3 DNA: TGTGCTAGCAGCGCCAGAGGGACGAACACCGGGGAGCTGTTTTTT. Protein: CASSARGTNTGELFF.

The chain joins TRBV12-3 or TRBV12-4 to TRBJ2-1; the match to TRBD1 covers 8 bases. There are 14 residues in the CDR3. The junction had 5 bases not matched to a gene; V was cut back by 5 bases and J by 5 bases. The CDR3 protein is CASSPGTGNNEQFF. As DNA, the CDR3 is TGTGCCAGCAGTCCCGGGACAGGTAACAATGAGCAGTTCTTC.

The chain's CDR3 is CASSQWSLGGNVETQYF. CDR3 sequence (DNA): TGTGCCAGCAGCCAATGGAGCTTGGGGGGCAATGTGGAGACCCAGTACTTC. The V call is TRBV3-1, the J call TRBJ2-5, with D perhaps given as TRBD1 or TRBD2 (6 bases each). Germline V lookup: CDR1 LGHDT, CDR2 YNNKEL (reference sequence). This CDR3 region has 17 residues. V shed 2 bases and J shed 5 bases, with 21 bases lying between them.

The rearrangement uses TRBV2 and TRBJ2-3; D gene ambiguous. This CDR3 is 16 amino acids long. The germline V and J ends were trimmed by 4 bases and 2 bases, with 16 bases remaining between them. The V gene's germline CDR1 is SNHLY and CDR2 FYNNEI. The DNA for the CDR3 is TGTGCCAGCAGTGCCCCGGGCCAAAACCCCACAGATACGCAGTATTTT. Its protein is CASSAPGQNPTDTQYF.

This clonotype was seen a handful of times. This chain joins TRBV7-9 and TRBJ2-3, with TRBD2 matching 10 bases. Germline V gives CDR1 SEHNR, CDR2 FQNEAQ (reference sequence). The CDR3 covers 17 residues. With V trimmed by 4 bases and J by 6 bases, 13 bases remained unmatched. CDR3 bases: TGTGCCAGCAGCTCCCTCAGGCGAGCGGGGGGGCGGGATACGCAGTATTTT. It is translated as CASSSLRRAGGRDTQYF.

This clonotype came up a few times. The chain has TRBV11-2 and TRBJ2-7; D might be TRBD2 (5 bases). Trimming removed 0 bases from V and 0 bases from J, with 15 bases in between. The germline V gene encodes CDR1 SGHAT and CDR2 FQNNGV. This CDR3 contains 17 residues. CDR3 residues: CASSLDRYRLISYEQYF. The CDR3 coding sequence is TGTGCCAGCAGCTTAGATCGGTACAGACTAATCTCCTACGAGCAGTACTTC.

The sample holds many counts of this clonotype. The gene calls are TRBV18 and TRBJ1-4, with D unresolved. Germline values: CDR1 KGHSH, CDR2 LQKENI. CDR3 length: 11 amino acids. The V end was cut by 2 bases, the J end by 7 bases, with 2 bases between. CDR3 sequence: CASSPSEKLFF. Written as DNA, the CDR3 is TGTGCCAGCTCACCAAGTGAAAAACTGTTTTTT.

This clonotype has ten or more counts. This chain joins TRBV28 and TRBJ2-7; 13 nucleotides match TRBD2. The germline V gene has CDR1 MDHEN and CDR2 SYDVKM. Losses at the gene ends were 3 bases for V and 4 bases for J; bases not matched to a gene: 6. The CDR3 runs 16 residues. The CDR3 here is CASSFQGLAGVYEQYF. In nucleotides, the CDR3 is TGTGCCAGCAGTTTTCAAGGACTAGCGGGAGTTTACGAGCAGTACTTC.

V is TRBV20-1 and J is TRBJ2-7; 9 bases are shared with TRBD2. V was clipped by 0 bases and J by 4 bases; unmatched bases: 4. This CDR3 has 14 amino acids. Germline V gene data show CDR1 as DFQATT and CDR2 as SNEGSKA (reference sequence). The CDR3 reads CSAREAGGIYEQYF. The CDR3 DNA reads TGCAGTGCTAGAGAGGCGGGAGGGATTTACGAGCAGTACTTC.

In this sample, this clonotype turned up a few times. This chain links TRBV27 with TRBJ1-6; TRBD1 matches at 10 bases. There are 16 residues in the CDR3. V gave up 3 bases and J gave up 4 bases; unmatched junction bases: 3. Per the germline V gene, CDR1 is MNHEY and CDR2 is SMNVEV (reference sequence). The CDR3 sequence is CASSFVGQGYNSPLHF. CDR3 DNA sequence: TGTGCCAGCAGTTTTGTGGGACAGGGGTATAATTCACCCCTCCACTTT.

With regard to this clonotype: One end of the junction is discordant with germline, which a read error may explain. The rearrangement joins TRBV7-7 to TRBJ2-1; 9 bases agree with TRBD1. The CDR3 totals 14 residues. CDR1 is SSHAT, CDR2 FNYEAQ, per germline (reference sequence). CDR3 region: CASSFGTGINEQFF. Here the CDR3 DNA reads TGTGCTAGCAGCTTTGGGACAGGGATCAATGAGCAGTTCTTC.

This clonotype was picked up a small number of times. V usage is TRBV5-4 and J usage is TRBJ2-7; 8 nucleotides match TRBD2. V gave up 1 base and J gave up 6 bases; unmatched junction bases: 6. Germline V gene lookup returns CDR1 SGHNT and CDR2 YYREEE (reference sequence). The CDR3 is made up of 14 amino acids. CDR3 nucleotide sequence: TGTGCCAGCAGCTTGAGAGCGGGGGTATCCGAGCAGTACTTC. It translates to CASSLRAGVSEQYF. Full variable domain (missing parts from reference TRBV5-4 and TRBJ2-7): ETGVTQSPTHLIKTRGQQVTLRCSSQSGHNTVSWYQQALGQGPQFIFQYYREEENGRGNFPPRFSGLQFPNYSSELNVNALELDDSALYLCASSLRAGVSEQYFGPGTRLTVT.

The table lists this clonotype with many counts. The V and J genes are TRBV19 and TRBJ1-5; tentatively, D is TRBD1 (5 bases). V dropped 7 bases and J dropped 5 bases, with 24 bases sitting between them. CDR1 and CDR2 from the germline V gene are LNHDA and SQIVND (reference sequence). The CDR3 is made up of 17 amino acids. The CDR3 here is CASTSDLESGTYQPQHF. As DNA, the CDR3 is TGTGCCAGTACCTCCGACCTGGAATCAGGGACCTATCAGCCCCAGCATTTT.

The chain recombines TRBV9 with TRBJ2-2, with 7 bases that match TRBD1. CDR1 and CDR2 (germline): SGDLS, YYNGEE. The junction had 5 bases not matched to a gene; V was cut back by 1 base and J by 5 bases. This CDR3 contains 15 residues. In DNA, the CDR3 is TGTGCCAGCAGCGTAACGACAGGGAAAACCGGGGAGCTGTTTTTT. Its translation: CASSVTTGKTGELFF.

At least ten counts were recorded for this clonotype. The chain is built from TRBV7-6 and TRBJ2-7; D not certain. The CDR3 spans 14 residues. The V gene's germline CDR1 is SGHVS and CDR2 FNYEAQ. Trimming took 0 bases from V and 5 from J, leaving 11 bases between them. CDR3 region: CASSLAVGRDEQYF. The CDR3 DNA follows: TGTGCCAGCAGCTTAGCCGTAGGTCGAGACGAGCAGTACTTC.

This clonotype is deemed medium-sized. This sequence joins TRBV27 and TRBJ2-5; 10 bases map to TRBD1. Unmatched junction bases numbered 8, after V lost 7 bases and J lost 3 bases. CDR3 length: 15 residues. Germline V gives CDR1 MNHEY, CDR2 SMNVEV (reference sequence). CDR3 sequence (DNA): TGTGCCAGCAAAACTTGGGACAGGGGCGAAGAGACCCAGTACTTC. This gives the protein CASKTWDRGEETQYF.

J is TRBJ2-1 and V is TRBV6-2 or TRBV6-3; TRBD2 matches at 8 bases. CDR1 MNHEY and CDR2 SVGEGT come from the germline V gene. The V segment lost 2 bases and the J segment 4 bases; nucleotides outside the gene matches: 4. The CDR3 has 15 residues. CDR3 amino acids: CASSYAASGYNEQFF. The CDR3 DNA follows: TGTGCCAGCAGTTACGCGGCTAGCGGGTACAATGAGCAGTTCTTC.

V and J are TRBV10-3 and TRBJ2-7, with unresolved D. The CDR3 has 9 residues. Trimming took 8 bases from V and 9 from J, leaving 8 bases between them. Per germline, CDR1 ENHRY and CDR2 SYGVKD. The CDR3 DNA is TGTGCCATCCCCGTCGGGCAGTACTTC. Amino acids: CAIPVGQYF.

This clonotype has just a few counts. This chain uses TRBV2 with TRBJ2-1, with 7 bases lining up with TRBD2. Germline V CDR1 and CDR2: SNHLY, FYNNEI. The CDR3 has 15 amino acids. The V segment lost 5 bases and the J segment 7 bases; nucleotides outside the gene matches: 11. CDR3 protein: CASSTRAGLGNEQFF. CDR3 nucleotide sequence: TGTGCCAGCAGTACCCGAGCGGGGCTAGGGAATGAGCAGTTCTTC.

In its sample, this clonotype was seen many times. V and J are TRBV12-3 or TRBV12-4 and TRBJ2-1; D is perhaps TRBD2 (5 bases). Trimming pared 3 bases from V and 12 bases from J, leaving 15 bases between. CDR3 size: 13 residues. This chain's CDR3 is CASSFVAGGGQFF. In nucleotides, the CDR3 is TGTGCCAGCAGTTTTGTAGCAGGAGGAGGGCAGTTCTTC.

This clonotype showed up many times. One end of the junction does not line up with germline, which may come from a read error. This chain joins TRBV20-1 and TRBJ2-7, with D maybe TRBD2 (5 bases). This CDR3 is 12 amino acids long. CDR1 DFQATT and CDR2 SNEGSKA come from the germline V gene (reference sequence). This CDR3 reads CSARGPDYEQYF. As DNA, the CDR3 is TGCAGTGCGAGAGGGCCAGACTACGAGCAGTACTTC.

The table lists this clonotype with a few counts. The rearrangement joins TRBV7-6 to TRBJ2-1, with 13 bases lining up with TRBD2. Germline loops: CDR1 SGHVS, CDR2 FNYEAQ. V gave up 4 bases and J gave up 15 bases; unmatched junction bases: 3. The CDR3 has 12 amino acids. The CDR3: CASSSTSGGWFF. In DNA, the CDR3 is TGTGCCAGCAGCTCGACTAGCGGGGGGTGGTTCTTC.

This chain links TRBV7-8 with TRBJ2-1; 7 bases are a match to TRBD2. This CDR3 is built from 15 residues. Germline-derived CDR1 and CDR2 are SGHVS and FQNEAQ. J gave up 10 bases and V 2 bases, and 11 bases lay outside the gene matches. CDR3 amino acids: CASSLLAANRGEQFF. For the CDR3, the DNA is TGTGCCAGCAGCTTACTAGCGGCTAACCGGGGAGAGCAGTTCTTC.